What follows are 22 T cell receptor beta chains derived from one specimen sequenced in a study of T-cell memory formation after mild COVID-19. TCRdb called the 5' RACE reads again in MiXCR, with one record for every CDR3 protein. The sample includes 300,000 to 400,000 distinct CDR3 sequences, approximately 27% of them seen just once. Sequenced: PBMCs or a T cell subset sorted from them (not recorded which). These receptor sequences come from an adult woman who had mild COVID-19 (a few samples of this study predate the infection). Cell type and time point are not known.

This clonotype has just a few counts. The rearrangement uses TRBV12-3 or TRBV12-4 and TRBJ1-1; no firm D call. Trimming took off 5 bases at V and 0 bases at J, with 16 bases between the two ends. The CDR3 has 16 residues. For the CDR3, the DNA is TGTGCCAGCAGTCCATTAAGGAGCCTACTGAACACTGAAGCTTTCTTT. This gives the protein CASSPLRSLLNTEAFF.

This clonotype occurred once. The chain uses TRBV6-1 and TRBJ1-2, with TRBD1 matching over 8 bases. The germline V gene encodes CDR1 MNHNS and CDR2 SASEGT. V trimming: 6 bases; J trimming: 4 bases; junction bases outside the gene matches: 16. CDR3 length equals 17 residues. The CDR3: CASRNPGQGKVLYGYTF. As DNA, the CDR3 is TGTGCCAGCAGGAATCCCGGACAGGGAAAAGTCCTCTATGGCTACACCTTC.

This clonotype was observed a few times. This rearrangement joins TRBV7-6 to TRBJ2-2; a possible D gene is TRBD2 (6 bases). The CDR3 length is 16 residues. Germline V gene sequence: CDR1 SGHVS, CDR2 FNYEAQ. Trimming left V 5 bases short and J 4 bases short, with 17 bases between. CDR3 bases: TGTGCCAGCAGCCCTGACCCTAGCGTCCGCACCGGGGAGCTGTTTTTT. It codes for CASSPDPSVRTGELFF.

This clonotype was counted a few times. The chain links TRBV6-7 to TRBJ2-5, with D perhaps matching TRBD1 or TRBD2 (6 bases each). TRBV6-7 is classed as an ORF, of uncertain function. The CDR3 length is 13 residues. Trimming stripped 8 bases from V and 2 bases from J, with 12 bases between. The CDR3 sequence is CASPTGGQETQYF. The CDR3 nucleotides read TGTGCCAGCCCGACAGGAGGGCAAGAGACCCAGTACTTC.

The chain recombines TRBV6-5 with TRBJ2-7, with D perhaps given as TRBD1 or TRBD2 (5 bases each). The germline V and J ends were trimmed by 7 bases and 0 bases, with 13 bases remaining between them. The CDR3 loop spans 14 amino acids. Germline CDR1 and CDR2: MNHEY and SVGAGI. The DNA of the CDR3 is TGTGCCAGCACCTCCGAGGGGAACTCCTACGAGCAGTACTTC. This translates into CASTSEGNSYEQYF.

The chain couples TRBV20-1 to TRBJ2-7; 10 positions agree with TRBD2. Germline assignment: CDR1 DFQATT and CDR2 SNEGSKA (reference sequence). The CDR3 covers 15 residues. Losses at the gene ends were 1 base for V and 5 bases for J; bases not matched to a gene: 8. The CDR3 DNA follows: TGCAGTGCTAGAGGACCTAGCGGGAGCCCCCACGAGCAGTACTTC. Residues: CSARGPSGSPHEQYF.

The chain employs TRBV5-1 and TRBJ2-3; possibly TRBD1 or TRBD2 for D (5 bases each). Germline CDR1 and CDR2: SGHRS and YFSETQ. V was clipped by 1 base and J by 6 bases, with 15 bases between them. The length of the CDR3 is 15 residues. The CDR3 sequence: CASSLFERWGDTQYF. In DNA, the CDR3 is TGCGCCAGCAGCTTGTTCGAGCGCTGGGGGGATACGCAGTATTTT.

The chain recombines TRBV4-3 with TRBJ2-7; 10 positions match TRBD1. This CDR3 region has 18 residues. V was pared by 1 base and J by 3 bases, with 12 bases of the junction left unmatched. Looked up from germline, CDR1 is LGHNA and CDR2 is YSLEER. CDR3 nucleotides: TGCGCCAGCAGCCAAGGGGGACCCGGGACAGGGGCCTTCTACGAGCAGTACTTC. Encoded protein: CASSQGGPGTGAFYEQYF.

The V gene is TRBV7-2, the J gene TRBJ2-1; D tentatively fits TRBD1 or TRBD2 (5 bases each). In germline, CDR1 is SGHTA, CDR2 FQGNSA. Trimming shortened V by 1 base and J by 15 bases, and 16 bases separated the two germline ends. This CDR3 has 13 amino acids. The DNA of the CDR3 is TGTGCCAGCAGCTTAGGGAGCCGGGGCCGTCGGTTCTTC. Amino acid sequence: CASSLGSRGRRFF.

The CDR3 reads CASSLQGNYNEQFF. The CDR3 DNA reads as TGCGCCAGCAGCCTGCAGGGAAACTACAATGAGCAGTTCTTC. This sequence joins TRBV5-1 and TRBJ2-1; D is possibly TRBD1 (5 bases). CDR3 size: 14 residues. The V gene lost 4 bases and the J gene lost 3 bases, with 11 bases spanning the gap. Germline lookup yields CDR1 SGHRS and CDR2 YFSETQ.

This clonotype was recorded a few times. The chain carries TRBV15 and TRBJ2-1; perhaps TRBD1 as D (5 bases). V gave up 5 bases and J gave up 10 bases, with 12 bases separating them. From germline, CDR1 is LNHNV and CDR2 YYDKDF (reference sequence). The CDR3 is made up of 12 amino acids. CDR3 sequence reads: CATSGQRREQFF. CDR3 in DNA: TGTGCCACCAGCGGACAAAGACGGGAGCAGTTCTTC. The whole variable domain, filled in from reference TRBV15 and TRBJ2-1, reads DAMVIQNPRYQVTQFGKPVTLSCSQTLNHNVMYWYQQKSSQAPKLLFHYYDKDFNNEADTPDNFQSRRPNTSFCFLDIRSPGLGDTAMYLCATSGQRREQFFGPGTRLTVL.

The chain links TRBV5-5 to TRBJ1-2; no clear D gene. CDR1 and CDR2 (germline): SGHKS, YYEKEE (reference sequence). V was pared by 1 base and J by 8 bases, with 18 bases between. This CDR3 is built from 15 residues. CDR3 amino acids: CASSLRPETTTGYTF. The DNA of the CDR3 is TGTGCCAGCAGCTTGAGGCCAGAAACTACTACCGGCTACACCTTC.

This clonotype was seen only a few times. CDR3 in DNA: TGCAGTGCTAGAGAAACTAGCGGGAGAGGTCAGTTCTTC. Residues: CSARETSGRGQFF. The chain joins TRBV20-1 to TRBJ2-1; TRBD2 aligns across 11 bases. The V gene's germline CDR1 is DFQATT and CDR2 SNEGSKA (reference sequence). After removal of 0 bases from V and 13 bases from J, the junction contained 5 bases not matched to a gene. The CDR3 sequence is 13 residues long.

The chain recombines TRBV9 with TRBJ2-7; D is unclear. V lost 0 bases and J lost 3, with 7 bases in between. CDR3 length: 13 amino acids. CDR1 and CDR2 (germline): SGDLS, YYNGEE. CDR3 residues: CASSVDLYYEQYF. The CDR3 DNA sequence: TGTGCCAGCAGCGTAGATCTCTACTACGAGCAGTACTTC.

The chain has TRBV24-1 and TRBJ1-1; possibly TRBD1 for D (6 bases). The length of the CDR3 is 13 residues. Germline V gene sequence: CDR1 KGHDR, CDR2 SFDVKD. Trimming left V 7 bases short and J 2 bases short, with 10 bases between. The CDR3 protein is CATSRQDNTEAFF. The CDR3 DNA follows: TGTGCCACCAGCAGACAGGACAACACTGAAGCTTTCTTT.

This clonotype was seen a handful of times. CDR3 protein: CASSLEGGRSIGEQYF. The CDR3, as DNA: TGTGCCAGCAGCTTAGAGGGCGGGAGATCCATTGGGGAGCAGTACTTC. V usage is TRBV7-6 and J usage is TRBJ2-7; the match to TRBD2 covers 7 bases. CDR1 and CDR2 (germline): SGHVS, FNYEAQ. The CDR3 spans 16 residues. V shed 1 base, J shed 7 bases, and the junction held 13 bases outside the gene matches.

This clonotype was seen a few times. The chain links TRBV6-1 to TRBJ1-2, with TRBD1 matching 11 bases. The CDR3 is made up of 13 amino acids. Germline lookup yields CDR1 MNHNS and CDR2 SASEGT. Trimming took 5 bases from V and 7 from J; bases not matched to a gene: 3. The CDR3, as DNA: TGTGCCAGCAGTAGGACAGGGGGCTTTGGCTACACCTTC. This gives the protein CASSRTGGFGYTF.

This chain uses TRBV5-5 with TRBJ2-7; D is undetermined. The CDR3 is made up of 13 amino acids. Germline CDR1 and CDR2: SGHKS and YYEKEE (reference sequence). Trimming took 1 base from V and 6 from J, leaving 11 bases between them. For the CDR3, the DNA is TGTGCCAGCAGCTTGTATGGTTCCCTCGAGCAGTACTTC. This gives the protein CASSLYGSLEQYF. The whole variable domain, remainder taken from reference TRBV5-5 and TRBJ2-7, is DAGVTQSPTHLIKTRGQQVTLRCSPISGHKSVSWYQQVLGQGPQFIFQYYEKEERGRGNFPDRFSARQFPNYSSELNVNALLLGDSALYLCASSLYGSLEQYFGPGTRLTVT.

This clonotype has a handful of counts. This chain connects TRBV6-6 to TRBJ2-7, with 7 bases fitting TRBD2. The CDR3 is 15 residues long. Germline trimming cut 8 bases from V and 5 bases from J; bases unmatched to any gene: 15. Germline V gives CDR1 MNHNY, CDR2 SVGAGI (reference sequence). CDR3 loop: CASRIPAGEGDEQYF. The DNA of the CDR3 is TGTGCCAGCCGTATCCCCGCGGGGGAGGGCGACGAGCAGTACTTC.

This clonotype was seen a handful of times. The chain uses TRBV7-8 and TRBJ2-7, with D unresolved. Germline V CDR1 and CDR2: SGHVS, FQNEAQ. This CDR3 comprises 13 residues. Trimming took 5 bases from V and 5 from J, leaving 13 bases between them. DNA of the CDR3: TGTGCCAGCAGCCCACGGCCGACGGACGAGCAGTACTTC. Translating it yields CASSPRPTDEQYF. The full variable domain, its missing parts supplied by reference TRBV7-8 and TRBJ2-7, is GAGVSQSPRYKVAKRGQDVALRCDPISGHVSLFWYQQALGQGPEFLTYFQNEAQLDKSGLPSDRFFAERPEGSVSTLKIQRTQQEDSAVYLCASSPRPTDEQYFGPGTRLTVT.

This clonotype was counted between two and nine times. The J gene is TRBJ2-1, the V gene TRBV7-2; 13 bases fit TRBD2. The CDR3 sequence is 16 residues long. Germline V CDR1 and CDR2: SGHTA, FQGNSA. The V segment lost 4 bases and the J segment 5 bases; nucleotides outside the gene matches: 5. The CDR3, as DNA: TGTGCCAGCAGCTCTGGACTAGCGGGAGTACACAATGAGCAGTTCTTC. Translation: CASSSGLAGVHNEQFF.

The V gene is TRBV20-1, the J gene TRBJ2-7; 9 bases match TRBD1. The CDR3 has 15 residues. With 1 base clipped from V and 5 bases from J, the junction kept 9 bases outside the gene matches. The V gene's germline CDR1 is DFQATT and CDR2 SNEGSKA (reference sequence). This CDR3 reads CSARASGTGIHEQYF. The CDR3 DNA reads TGCAGTGCTAGAGCTTCCGGGACAGGGATCCACGAGCAGTACTTC.